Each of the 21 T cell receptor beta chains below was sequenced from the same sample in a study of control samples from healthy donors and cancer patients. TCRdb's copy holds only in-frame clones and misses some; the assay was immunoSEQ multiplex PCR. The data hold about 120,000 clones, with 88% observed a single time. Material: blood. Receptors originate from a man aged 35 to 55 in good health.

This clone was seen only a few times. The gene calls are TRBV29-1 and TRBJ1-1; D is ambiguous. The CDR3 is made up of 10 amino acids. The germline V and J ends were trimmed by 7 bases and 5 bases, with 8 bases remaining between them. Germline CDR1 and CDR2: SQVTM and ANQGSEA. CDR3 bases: TGCAGCGCCGGGCGGACTGAAGCTTTCTTT. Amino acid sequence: CSAGRTEAFF.

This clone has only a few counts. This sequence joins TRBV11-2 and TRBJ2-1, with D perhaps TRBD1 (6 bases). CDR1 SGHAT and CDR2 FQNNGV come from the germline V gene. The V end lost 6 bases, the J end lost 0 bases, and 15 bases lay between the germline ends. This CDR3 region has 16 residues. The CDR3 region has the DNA TGTGCCAGCAGGGCAGGGGTCCGGAGCTCCTACAATGAGCAGTTCTTC. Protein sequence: CASRAGVRSSYNEQFF.

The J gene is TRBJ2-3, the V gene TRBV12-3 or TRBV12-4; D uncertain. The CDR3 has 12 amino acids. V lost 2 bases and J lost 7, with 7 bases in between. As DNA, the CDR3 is TGTGCCAGCAGTTTATTGTCGAATACGCAGTATTTT. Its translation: CASSLLSNTQYF.

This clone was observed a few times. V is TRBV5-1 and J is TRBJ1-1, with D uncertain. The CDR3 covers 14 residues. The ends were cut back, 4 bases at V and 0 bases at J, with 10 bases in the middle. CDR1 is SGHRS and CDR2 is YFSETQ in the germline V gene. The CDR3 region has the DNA TGCGCCAGCAGCCCGGGATCCCTGAACACTGAAGCTTTCTTT. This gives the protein CASSPGSLNTEAFF.

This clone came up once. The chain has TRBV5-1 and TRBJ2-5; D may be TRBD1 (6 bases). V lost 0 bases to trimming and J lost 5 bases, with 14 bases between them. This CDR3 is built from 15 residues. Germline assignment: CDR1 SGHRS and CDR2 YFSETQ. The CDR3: CASSLADPGVETQYF. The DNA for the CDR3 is TGCGCCAGCAGCTTGGCCGACCCAGGGGTGGAGACCCAGTACTTC.

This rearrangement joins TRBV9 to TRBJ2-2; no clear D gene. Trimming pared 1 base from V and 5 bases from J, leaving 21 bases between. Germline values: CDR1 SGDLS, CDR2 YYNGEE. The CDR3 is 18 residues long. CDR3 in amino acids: CASSVRPKVAGRTGELFF. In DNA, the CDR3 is TGTGCCAGCAGCGTACGGCCAAAGGTGGCTGGCCGTACCGGGGAGCTGTTTTTT. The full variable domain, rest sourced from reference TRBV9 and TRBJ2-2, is DSGVTQTPKHLITATGQRVTLRCSPRSGDLSVYWYQQSLDQGLQFLIQYYNGEERAKGNILERFSAQQFPDLHSELNLSSLELGDSALYFCASSVRPKVAGRTGELFFGEGSRLTVL.

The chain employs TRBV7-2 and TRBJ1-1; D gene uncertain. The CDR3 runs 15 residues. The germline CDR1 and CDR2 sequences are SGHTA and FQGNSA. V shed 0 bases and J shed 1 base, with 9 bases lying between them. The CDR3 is CASSLASRTNTEAFF. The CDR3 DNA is TGTGCCAGCAGCTTAGCGTCGAGGACGAACACTGAAGCTTTCTTT.

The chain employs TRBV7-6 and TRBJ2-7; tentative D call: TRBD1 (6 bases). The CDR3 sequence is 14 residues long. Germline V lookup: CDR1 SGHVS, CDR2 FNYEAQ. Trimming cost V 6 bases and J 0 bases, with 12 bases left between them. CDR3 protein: CASSTGGVSYEQYF. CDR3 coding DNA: TGTGCCAGCAGTACTGGGGGCGTCTCCTACGAGCAGTACTTC.

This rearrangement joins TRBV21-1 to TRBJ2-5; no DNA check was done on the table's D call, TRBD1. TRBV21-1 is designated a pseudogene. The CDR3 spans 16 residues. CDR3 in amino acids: CASSKVDRVTGETQYF. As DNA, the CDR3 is TGTGCCAGCAGCAAAGTGGACAGGGTTACGGGAGAGACCCAGTACTTC.

The CDR3: CASSVEGLSSYNEQFF. DNA for the CDR3: TGTGCCAGCAGCGTAGAAGGGCTCAGCTCCTACAATGAGCAGTTCTTC. The chain combines TRBV9 with TRBJ2-1; D is unclear. The CDR3 is made up of 16 amino acids. Per the germline V gene, CDR1 is SGDLS and CDR2 is YYNGEE. Deletions cut 0 bases from V and 0 bases from J, with 10 bases between.

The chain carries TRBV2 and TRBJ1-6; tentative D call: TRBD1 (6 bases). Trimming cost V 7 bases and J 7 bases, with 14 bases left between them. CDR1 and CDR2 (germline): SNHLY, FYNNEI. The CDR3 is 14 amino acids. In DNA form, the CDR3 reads TGTGCCAGCAAATATGTAACAGGGAATTCACCCCTCCACTTT. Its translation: CASKYVTGNSPLHF.

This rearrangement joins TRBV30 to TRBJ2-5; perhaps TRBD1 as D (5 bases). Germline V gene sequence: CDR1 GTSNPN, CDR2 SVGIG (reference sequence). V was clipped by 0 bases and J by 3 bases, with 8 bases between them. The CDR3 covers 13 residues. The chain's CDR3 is CAWSVSREETQYF. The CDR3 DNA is TGTGCCTGGAGTGTCTCCAGGGAAGAGACCCAGTACTTC. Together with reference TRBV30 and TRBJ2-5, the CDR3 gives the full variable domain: SQTIHQWPATLVQPVGSPLSLECTVEGTSNPNLYWYRQAAGRGLQLLFYSVGIGQISSEVPQNLSASRPQDRQFILSSKKLLLSDSGFYLCAWSVSREETQYFGPGTRLLVL.

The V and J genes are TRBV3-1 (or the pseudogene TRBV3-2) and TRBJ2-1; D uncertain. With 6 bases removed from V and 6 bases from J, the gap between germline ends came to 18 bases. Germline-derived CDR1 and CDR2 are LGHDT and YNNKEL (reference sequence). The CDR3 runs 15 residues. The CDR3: CASRLSVLPVNEQFF. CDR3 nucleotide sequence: TGTGCCAGCAGATTAAGCGTGCTCCCCGTCAATGAGCAGTTCTTC.

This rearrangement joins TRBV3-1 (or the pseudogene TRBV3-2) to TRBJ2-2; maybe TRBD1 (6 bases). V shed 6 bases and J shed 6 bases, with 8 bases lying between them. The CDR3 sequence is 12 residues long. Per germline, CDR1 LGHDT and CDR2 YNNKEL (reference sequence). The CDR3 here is CASRTGSGELFF. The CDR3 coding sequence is TGTGCCAGCAGAACAGGGTCCGGGGAGCTGTTTTTT.

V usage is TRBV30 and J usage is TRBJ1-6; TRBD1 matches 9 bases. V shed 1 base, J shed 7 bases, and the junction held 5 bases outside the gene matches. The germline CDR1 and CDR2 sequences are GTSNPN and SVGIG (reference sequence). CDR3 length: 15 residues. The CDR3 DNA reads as TGTGCCTGGAGTGCCACGACAGGGGGGAATTCACCCCTCCACTTT. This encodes CAWSATTGGNSPLHF.

CDR3 in amino acids: CASSVGGGGTGELFF. The CDR3 bases are TGTGCCAGCAGCGTAGGTGGCGGGGGAACCGGGGAGCTGTTTTTT. The V and J genes are TRBV9 and TRBJ2-2; 7 bases fit TRBD2. Germline V CDR1 and CDR2: SGDLS, YYNGEE. The length of the CDR3 is 15 residues. The ends lost 0 bases at V and 5 bases at J; junction bases unmatched: 4.

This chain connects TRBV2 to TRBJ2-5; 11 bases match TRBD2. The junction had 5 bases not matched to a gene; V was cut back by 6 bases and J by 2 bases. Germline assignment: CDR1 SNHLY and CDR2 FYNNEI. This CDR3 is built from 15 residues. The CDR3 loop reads CASSELAGGQETQYF. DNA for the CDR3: TGTGCCAGCAGCGAGCTAGCGGGGGGACAAGAGACCCAGTACTTC. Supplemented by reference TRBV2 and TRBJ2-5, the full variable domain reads EPEVTQTPSHQVTQMGQEVILRCVPISNHLYFYWYRQILGQKVEFLVSFYNNEISEKSEIFDDQFSVERPDGSNFTLKIRSTKLEDSAMYFCASSELAGGQETQYFGPGTRLLVL.

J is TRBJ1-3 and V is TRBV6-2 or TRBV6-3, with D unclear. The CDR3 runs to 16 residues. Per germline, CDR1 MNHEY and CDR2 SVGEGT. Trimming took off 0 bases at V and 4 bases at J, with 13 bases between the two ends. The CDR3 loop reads CASSYSSVPAGNTIYF. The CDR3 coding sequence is TGTGCCAGCAGTTACTCGTCGGTCCCCGCGGGAAACACCATATATTTT.

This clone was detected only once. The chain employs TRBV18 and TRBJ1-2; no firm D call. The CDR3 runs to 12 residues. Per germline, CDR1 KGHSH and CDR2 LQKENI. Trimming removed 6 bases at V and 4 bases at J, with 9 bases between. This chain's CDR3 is CASSRVGYGYTF. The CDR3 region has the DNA TGTGCCAGCTCTCGGGTCGGCTATGGCTACACCTTC. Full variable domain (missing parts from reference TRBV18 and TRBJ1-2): NAGVMQNPRHLVRRRGQEARLRCSPMKGHSHVYWYRQLPEEGLKFMVYLQKENIIDESGMPKERFSAEFPKEGPSILRIQQVVRGDSAAYFCASSRVGYGYTFGSGTRLTVV.

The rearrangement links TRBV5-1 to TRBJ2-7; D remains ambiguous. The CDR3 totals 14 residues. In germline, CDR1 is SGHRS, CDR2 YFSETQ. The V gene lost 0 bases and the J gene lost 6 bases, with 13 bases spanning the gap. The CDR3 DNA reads TGCGCCAGCAGCTTGGGTGGCACCTCGGGCGAGCAGTACTTC. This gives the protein CASSLGGTSGEQYF.

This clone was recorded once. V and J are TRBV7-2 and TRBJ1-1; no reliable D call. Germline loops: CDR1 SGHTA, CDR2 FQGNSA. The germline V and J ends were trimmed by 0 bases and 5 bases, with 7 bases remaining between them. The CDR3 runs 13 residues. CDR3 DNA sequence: TGTGCCAGCAGCTTAGCGGCGGGAACTGAAGCTTTCTTT. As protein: CASSLAAGTEAFF.